This T cell receptor beta chain was identified during a study of shared clonotypes between healthy human individuals. Study-level points and caveats: A small donor pool kept down the genetic and exposure-history diversity that was represented. It was the non-shared clonotypes that had lower generation probabilities than clonotypes shared by all four donors.

This clone has ten or more counts. What it binds is unknown. The same CDR3 is also encoded by other DNA sequences in this sample. It was into CD45RA+ naive and CD45RA-negative memory subsets that the CD4+ cells were split. Losses at the gene ends were 5 bases for V and 0 bases for J; bases not matched to a gene: 6. Germline CDR1 and CDR2: LNHDA and SQIVND (reference sequence). The CDR3 is made up of 16 amino acids. In the original processing: Quality scores were absent from the junction-only immunoSEQ sequences, so filtering differed. Libraries were prepared by immunoSEQ multiplex PCR; TCRdb keeps only in-frame clonotypes and omits some of them. The DNA gave D and trimming, while V, J and clone size come from that table. The sample lists 950,000 to 1,100,000 clones, about 74% occurring once.

This TCR came from a man aged 18 to 35 in good health. The V and J genes are TRBV19 and TRBJ2-3; 9 bases are shared with TRBD2. The material sequenced was memory CD4+ T cells sorted from blood. This sample's subset: CD45RA-negative fraction. The CDR3 DNA reads TGTGCCAGTAGTCTCCGACTAGCGGATAGCACAGATACGCAGTATTTT. Translating gives CASSLRLADSTDTQYF.